The rows below give T cell receptor beta chains drawn from one sample of a study of blood T cell repertoires in COVID-19. Data came from immunoSEQ multiplex PCR; TCRdb stores just in-frame clones and leaves some out. This sample has roughly 300,000 clones; 86% occur once, and the top ten carry about 4%. Sequencing input: PBMCs or T cells enriched from blood (not recorded which). All receptors come from a man aged 30 to 45 who had recovered from COVID-19. CDR3s include the opening cysteine and the closing phenylalanine or tryptophan. D genes are given only for firm matches. Part of the rows lack a size; the others show once, few, many or a class for expanded clones.

.	TRBJ2-1	TRBV19	13	TRBD2	TGTGCCAGTAGTATAGGGCCGGGGGGTGAGCAGTTCTTC	CASSIGPGGEQFF
.	TRBJ2-6	TRBV5-1	17	TRBD1	TGCGCCAGCAGCTGGGACAGGGCCAGCTCTGGGGCCAACGTCCTGACTTTC	CASSWDRASSGANVLTF
few	TRBJ1-5	TRBV28	14	.	TGTGCCAGCAGATTCGGGGGGGGGAGGCAGCCCCAGCATTTT	CASRFGGGRQPQHF
.	TRBJ2-7	TRBV10-2	15	TRBD1	TGCGCCAGCAGTGAGTCCGGGACAGGGGTCTACGAGCAGTACTTC	CASSESGTGVYEQYF
.	TRBJ2-1	TRBV7-6	16	TRBD2	TGTGCCAGCAGCTTAGTTGGTGGGGCGGGAGACAATGAGCAGTTCTTC	CASSLVGGAGDNEQFF
.	TRBJ2-5	TRBV18	14	.	TGTGCCAGCTCACCACCTGGCCAAAGCGGGACCCAGTACTTC	CASSPPGQSGTQYF
.	TRBJ2-3	TRBV6-5	15	.	TGTGCCAGCAGTTACGACTCCCCTCTGTTAGATACGCAGTATTTT	CASSYDSPLLDTQYF
.	TRBJ2-3	TRBV30	14	.	TGTGCCTGGACTCAGACTTCTCTGGGAGATACGCAGTATTTT	CAWTQTSLGDTQYF
.	TRBJ2-7	TRBV7-9	14	.	TGTGCCAGCAGCTTAGGACAGGAACCCTACGAGCAGTACTTC	CASSLGQEPYEQYF
.	TRBJ1-2	TRBV15	12	.	TGTGCCACCAGCCGGGGGGGGTATGGCTACACCTTC	CATSRGGYGYTF